This TCR beta chain emerged from a study of T-cell reconstitution after alpha-beta-depleted transplantation in children. This clonotype was counted a few times. Per the germline V gene, CDR1 is MDHEN and CDR2 is SYDVKM. There are 17 residues in the CDR3. Trimming cost V 3 bases and J 0 bases, with 18 bases left between them. The library targeted TCRbeta and was prepared with unique molecular identifiers. TCRdb re-derived calls from the PCR reads in MiXCR, one entry per CDR3 protein. The repertoire includes roughly 350,000 distinct CDR3 sequences, about a tenth of them detected once, and 2% to 2.5% sits in the top ten.

The chain combines TRBV28 with TRBJ2-7; no clear D gene. The receptor's source is a human donor who donated a stem cell graft to a child with acute lymphoblastic leukemia. Sequences were derived from PBMCs from the stem cell graft donor, sampled from the stem cell graft. The CDR3 nucleotides read TGTGCCAGCAGTTTCATTCCCGTTGCGTCTAGCTCCTACGAGCAGTACTTC. As protein: CASSFIPVASSSYEQYF.